Below are 21 T cell receptor beta chains sequenced from a single sample in a study of T cell repertoires in cytomegalovirus infection. TCRdb ran MiXCR on the reads and lists one entry per CDR3 protein. This table holds some 900,000 distinct CDR3 sequences, about 33% found once. These TCRs' antigens remain unknown. The sequencing used cultured CD8+ T cells from PBMCs, collected from culture after CMV antigen stimulation. Receptor source: a human donor in good health (CMV status not recorded). Some clones in this sample may be carry-over from other donors' samples.

The chain uses TRBV11-3 and TRBJ2-1; D may correspond to TRBD1 or TRBD2 (5 bases each). Germline V gene lookup returns CDR1 SGHNT and CDR2 YENEEA. The ends were cut back, 5 bases at V and 11 bases at J, with 16 bases in the middle. The CDR3 runs to 13 residues. Here the CDR3 DNA reads TGTGCCAGCAGCCAAGCCGGGACCACTAAGCAGTTCTTC. Encoded protein: CASSQAGTTKQFF.

This clonotype was seen a handful of times. The chain uses TRBV28 and TRBJ2-5, with a weak D call TRBD2 (5 bases). This CDR3 region has 14 residues. The V gene lost 5 bases and the J gene lost 5 bases, with 15 bases spanning the gap. CDR1 MDHEN and CDR2 SYDVKM come from the germline V gene. The chain's CDR3 is CASSPQEGGETQYF. The CDR3 DNA follows: TGTGCCAGCAGTCCCCAAGAGGGCGGGGAGACCCAGTACTTC.

The chain has TRBV12-3 or TRBV12-4 and TRBJ2-2; 12 nucleotides align to TRBD2. V lost 4 bases, J lost 6 bases, and 12 bases stayed unmatched. The CDR3 consists of 18 residues. CDR3 bases: TGTGCCAGCAGTTCCTCTAGCGGGGGGGCCATACGCGCCGGGGAGCTGTTTTTT. Its translation: CASSSSSGGAIRAGELFF.

The chain carries TRBV9 and TRBJ2-3, with 13 bases identical to TRBD2. CDR1 SGDLS and CDR2 YYNGEE come from the germline V gene. Trimming cost V 7 bases and J 5 bases; bases outside gene matches: 1. The CDR3 runs 13 residues. As DNA, the CDR3 is TGTGCCAGCGGGACTAGCGGGATAGATACGCAGTATTTT. Its translation: CASGTSGIDTQYF.

In the case of this clonotype: A read error may explain this, as a much larger clone is one base away. The V gene is TRBV7-4, the J gene TRBJ2-3; D ambiguous. The CDR3 covers 12 residues. Germline CDR1 is SGHVT and CDR2 is SQSDAQ. Here the CDR3 DNA reads TGTACCAGCAGGAGTAGCACAGATACGCAGTATTTT. It translates to CTSRSSTDTQYF.

The rearrangement links TRBV4-3 to TRBJ1-2; D possibly corresponds to TRBD1 (6 bases). Germline lookup yields CDR1 LGHNA and CDR2 YSLEER. This CDR3 is 15 amino acids long. V lost 0 bases and J 7 bases, leaving 15 bases between the germline ends. This CDR3 is CASSQDLAGAGGYTF. CDR3 DNA sequence: TGCGCCAGCAGCCAAGATCTAGCGGGGGCGGGTGGCTACACCTTC.

The table lists this clonotype with a count of one. This chain links TRBV6-5 with TRBJ1-1; D remains ambiguous. The germline gives CDR1 MNHEY, CDR2 SVGAGI. The CDR3 is 13 amino acids. The ends were cut back, 5 bases at V and 7 bases at J, with 14 bases in the middle. The CDR3 nucleotides are TGTGCCAGCAGTCCGACCGTCTCCTATGAAGCTTTCTTT. Amino acids: CASSPTVSYEAFF.

In its sample, this clonotype was seen many times. The chain employs TRBV7-2 and TRBJ2-3; no clear D. The CDR3 covers 16 residues. CDR1 and CDR2 (germline): SGHTA, FQGNSA. Trimming took 2 bases from V and 6 from J, leaving 18 bases between them. The CDR3 DNA reads TGTGCCAGCAGCTTAAGGGCTGGGCCCCCTGCCGATACGCAGTATTTT. As protein: CASSLRAGPPADTQYF.

The chain uses TRBV4-1 and TRBJ2-7; a possible D gene is TRBD1 (6 bases). V shed 1 base and J shed 2 bases, with 6 bases lying between them. Germline V gene lookup returns CDR1 MGHRA and CDR2 YSYEKL. CDR3 length: 13 residues. Here the CDR3 reads CASSQGQAYEQYF. The CDR3 DNA follows: TGCGCCAGCAGCCAAGGACAGGCCTACGAGCAGTACTTC.

The table lists this clonotype with a few counts. This chain joins TRBV6-5 and TRBJ2-7; D gene unclear. Trimming pared 2 bases from V and 3 bases from J, leaving 8 bases between. The V gene's germline CDR1 is MNHEY and CDR2 SVGAGI. The CDR3 consists of 13 residues. Written as DNA, the CDR3 is TGTGCCAGCAGTTACAAGGAGAACTACGAGCAGTACGTC. Its translation is CASSYKENYEQYV.

This clonotype has only a few counts. V gene TRBV7-9 combines with J gene TRBJ1-3, with 7 positions matching TRBD1. The V gene end was trimmed by 3 bases and the J gene end by 0 bases; junction bases not matched to a gene: 5. Looked up from germline, CDR1 is SEHNR and CDR2 is FQNEAQ (reference sequence). The CDR3 spans 16 residues. CDR3 sequence: CASSFYRGHSGNTIYF. CDR3 coding DNA: TGTGCCAGCAGCTTTTACAGGGGACACTCTGGAAACACCATATATTTT.

This clonotype has a count of ten or more. The chain links TRBV7-2 to TRBJ1-5, with TRBD1 as a possible D gene (6 bases). This CDR3 is built from 15 residues. Trimming cost V 1 base and J 4 bases, with 11 bases left between them. From germline, CDR1 is SGHTA and CDR2 FQGNSA. The CDR3 region is CASSLDPGANQPQHF. The DNA for the CDR3 is TGTGCCAGCAGCTTAGATCCGGGGGCGAATCAGCCCCAGCATTTT. The whole variable domain, remainder taken from reference TRBV7-2 and TRBJ1-5, is GAGVSQSPSNKVTEKGKDVELRCDPISGHTALYWYRQSLGQGLEFLIYFQGNSAPDKSGLPSDRFSAERTGGSVSTLTIQRTQQEDSAVYLCASSLDPGANQPQHFGDGTRLSIL.

This chain's CDR3 is CASSASGGAYNEQFF. CDR3 bases: TGTGCCAGCAGCGCCAGCGGGGGGGCCTACAATGAGCAGTTCTTC. The chain couples TRBV14 to TRBJ2-1, with 10 bases that match TRBD2. V was clipped by 5 bases and J by 2 bases; unmatched bases: 3. The CDR3 runs 15 residues. Germline V gives CDR1 SGHDN, CDR2 FVKESK.

This clonotype was seen repeatedly, ten times or more. This chain connects TRBV7-9 to TRBJ2-5, with 10 bases lining up with TRBD1. In germline, CDR1 is SEHNR, CDR2 FQNEAQ (reference sequence). V shed 5 bases, J shed 5 bases, and the junction held 5 bases outside the gene matches. The CDR3 extends over 14 amino acids. CDR3: CASSTTGGGETQYF. CDR3 DNA: TGTGCCAGCAGCACGACAGGGGGCGGCGAGACCCAGTACTTC.

The chain is built from TRBV6-5 and TRBJ1-1; D is possibly TRBD1 (6 bases). Germline CDR1 reads MNHEY; CDR2 reads SVGAGI. This CDR3 has 13 residues. The V gene lost 0 bases and the J gene lost 6 bases, with 8 bases spanning the gap. The CDR3: CASSYSKGAEAFF. DNA of the CDR3: TGTGCCAGCAGTTACTCGAAGGGGGCTGAAGCTTTCTTT.

In its sample, this clonotype was seen a few times. The chain couples TRBV7-2 to TRBJ2-7; no clear D. This CDR3 has 14 residues. CDR1 and CDR2 from the germline V gene are SGHTA and FQGNSA. Trimming took off 1 base at V and 0 bases at J, with 7 bases between the two ends. As DNA, the CDR3 is TGTGCCAGCAGCTTAGTTCAGAGCTCCTACGAGCAGTACGTC. Residues: CASSLVQSSYEQYV.

A few counts support this clonotype. This chain joins TRBV7-2 and TRBJ2-1; 9 positions agree with TRBD2. V lost 6 bases, J lost 7 bases, and 10 bases stayed unmatched. CDR1 is SGHTA, CDR2 FQGNSA, per germline. The CDR3 covers 15 residues. The CDR3: CASRSLRGGANEQFF. The DNA of the CDR3 is TGTGCCAGCAGATCGTTGCGGGGGGGCGCAAATGAGCAGTTCTTC.

This clonotype was observed at least ten times. J is TRBJ2-2 and V is TRBV18, with a tentative D call TRBD2 (6 bases). The germline CDR1 and CDR2 sequences are KGHSH and LQKENI. There are 16 residues in the CDR3. With 3 bases removed from V and 5 bases from J, the gap between germline ends came to 16 bases. CDR3 sequence reads: CASSPIMVADTGELFF. The CDR3 nucleotides read TGTGCCAGCTCACCCATCATGGTAGCGGATACCGGGGAGCTGTTTTTT. The variable domain in full, with the rest retrieved from reference TRBV18 and TRBJ2-2, is NAGVMQNPRHLVRRRGQEARLRCSPMKGHSHVYWYRQLPEEGLKFMVYLQKENIIDESGMPKERFSAEFPKEGPSILRIQQVVRGDSAAYFCASSPIMVADTGELFFGEGSRLTVL.

This clonotype appeared a single time. V gene TRBV6-5 combines with J gene TRBJ2-7; D may be TRBD1 (6 bases). CDR3 length: 12 residues. V was pared by 6 bases and J by 2 bases, with 8 bases between. CDR1 is MNHEY, CDR2 SVGAGI, per germline. The CDR3: CASRSGAYEQYV. In DNA form, the CDR3 reads TGTGCCAGCAGATCAGGGGCCTACGAGCAGTACGTC.

The chain has TRBV6-6 and TRBJ2-6, with 9 bases fitting TRBD1. Trimming cost V 4 bases and J 0 bases; bases outside gene matches: 10. Germline loops: CDR1 MNHNY, CDR2 SVGAGI (reference sequence). CDR3 size: 19 residues. CDR3 sequence reads: CASSWGEWDRASGANVLTF. CDR3 coding DNA: TGTGCCAGCAGTTGGGGAGAATGGGACAGGGCCTCTGGGGCCAACGTCCTGACTTTC.

This clonotype was counted a few times. V gene TRBV6-6 combines with J gene TRBJ1-1; 7 bases fit TRBD1. V shed 0 bases and J 0 bases; nucleotides not matched to a gene: 7. This CDR3 spans 17 amino acids. From germline, CDR1 is MNHNY and CDR2 SVGAGI (reference sequence). The CDR3 spells CASSYSAGGILNTEAFF. The CDR3 DNA is TGTGCCAGCAGTTACTCGGCAGGGGGAATCCTGAACACTGAAGCTTTCTTT.